This T cell receptor (beta chain) was captured by sequencing in a study of neurological immune-mediated disorders. Germline V gene sequence: CDR1 LGHNA, CDR2 YNFKEQ. V was pared by 3 bases and J by 5 bases, with 22 bases between. This CDR3 has 17 amino acids. This clonotype appeared many times. What it recognizes is unknown. Study-level points and caveats: The level of TCR clonal expansion was highest in patients with HTLV-1-associated myelopathy and lowest in multiple sclerosis, where it fell below the level seen in healthy controls.

TCRdb ran MiXCR on the 5' RACE reads and lists one entry per CDR3 protein. The sample records 55,000 to 80,000 distinct CDR3 sequences, around 4.7% being singletons. This TCR derives from a woman between 45 and 60 years old with multiple sclerosis. The chain links TRBV4-2 to TRBJ1-1; no clear D gene. Material: PBMCs. The CDR3: CASSHPGDFNLGTEAFF. The CDR3 DNA sequence: TGTGCCAGCAGCCACCCCGGAGATTTCAACCTTGGAACTGAAGCTTTCTTT.